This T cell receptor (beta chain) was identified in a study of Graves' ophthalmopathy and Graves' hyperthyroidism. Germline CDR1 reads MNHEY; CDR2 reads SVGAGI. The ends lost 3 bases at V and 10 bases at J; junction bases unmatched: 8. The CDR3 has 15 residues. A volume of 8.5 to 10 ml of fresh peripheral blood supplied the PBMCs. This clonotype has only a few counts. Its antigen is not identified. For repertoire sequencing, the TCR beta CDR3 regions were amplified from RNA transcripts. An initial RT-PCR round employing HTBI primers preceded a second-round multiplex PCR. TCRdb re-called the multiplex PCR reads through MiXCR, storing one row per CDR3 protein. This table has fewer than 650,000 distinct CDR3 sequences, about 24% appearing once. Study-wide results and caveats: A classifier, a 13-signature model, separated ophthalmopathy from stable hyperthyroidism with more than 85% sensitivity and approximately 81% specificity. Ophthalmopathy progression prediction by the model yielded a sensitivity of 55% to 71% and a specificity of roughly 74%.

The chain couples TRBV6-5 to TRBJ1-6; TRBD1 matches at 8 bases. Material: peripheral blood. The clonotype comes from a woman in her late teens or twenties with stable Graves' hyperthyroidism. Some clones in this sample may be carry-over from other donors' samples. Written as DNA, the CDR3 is TGTGCCAGCAGTTATTCCGGGACAGGTGCCTCACCCCTCCACTTT. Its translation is CASSYSGTGASPLHF.